The 26 T cell receptor beta chains reported below all come from one sample, sequenced in a study of T-cell reconstitution after alpha-beta-depleted transplantation in children listed by TCRdb under 2016. This specimen's treatment or condition label, per the study, means: allogeneic hematopoietic cell transplantation with graft depleted of TCRalphabeta T cells and CD19 B cells. The method behind the library was PCR. Sequencing was performed on an Illumina HiSeq 2500. To normalize quantification of the TCRbeta repertoire, the TCR libraries were built with molecular barcoding that relied on unique molecular identifiers. TCRdb took the public reads, trimmed them with fastp at Q25, ran MiXCR for clone calling and kept in-frame beta chains. Duplicate CDR3 protein sequences are folded into a single record with the most common DNA and genes. This sample is represented by some 830,000 distinct CDR3 sequences; roughly 15% of them were singletons. Around 4.5% of the sample is held by the ten biggest clonotypes.

The specimen was PBMCs, mostly from graft donor cells, collected 360 days after TCRalphabeta/CD19-depleted stem cell transplant. The receptors were gathered from a male patient aged 5 to 17 who had a stem cell transplant for acute lymphoblastic leukemia, so the T cells may come from the graft donor.

This clonotype appeared a few times. The chain has TRBV6-5 and TRBJ2-7; a weak D match, TRBD1 (6 bases). The germline CDR1 and CDR2 sequences are MNHEY and SVGAGI. This CDR3 has 15 residues. Deletions cut 0 bases from V and 3 bases from J, with 12 bases between. The CDR3 reads CASSYSQGSVYEQYF. Here the CDR3 DNA reads TGTGCCAGCAGTTACTCCCAGGGGTCCGTCTACGAGCAGTACTTC.

The rearrangement links TRBV6-1 to TRBJ1-3; TRBD1 matches at 10 bases. CDR3 length: 18 residues. The junction had 12 bases not matched to a gene; V was cut back by 6 bases and J by 1 base. Germline V gene sequence: CDR1 MNHNS, CDR2 SASEGT. The CDR3 reads CASSARPGQGYSGNTIYF. CDR3 in DNA: TGTGCCAGCAGCGCGAGACCGGGACAGGGGTATTCTGGAAACACCATATATTTT.

This clonotype was seen a handful of times. The chain uses TRBV4-1 and TRBJ2-2; 8 nucleotides align to TRBD2. Germline V gene data show CDR1 as MGHRA and CDR2 as YSYEKL. The CDR3 runs to 16 residues. V gave up 2 bases and J gave up 0 bases; unmatched junction bases: 2. CDR3 sequence (DNA): TGCGCCAGCAGCCAATTTAGCGGGGCGAACACCGGGGAGCTGTTTTTT. The encoded protein is CASSQFSGANTGELFF.

A remark on this clonotype: The junction differs from germline at one of its ends, possibly a read error. CDR3 DNA: TGCAGTGCTAGGGGGGCCGGGAGACCCACCGGGGAGCTGTTATTT. It translates to CSARGAGRPTGELLF. The V call is TRBV20-1, the J call TRBJ2-2, with D possibly called TRBD1 or TRBD2 (6 bases each). Germline CDR1 and CDR2: DFQATT and SNEGSKA (reference sequence). The CDR3 extends over 15 amino acids.

This clonotype was counted a few times. The genes are TRBV5-1 and TRBJ2-7, with 9 bases identical to TRBD2. CDR1 and CDR2 (germline): SGHRS, YFSETQ. V lost 4 bases and J lost 3; bases outside the gene matches: 8. This CDR3 has 15 residues. DNA for the CDR3: TGCGCCAGCAGCCTGTCGGGACTAGCAGTCTACGAGCAGTACTTC. It yields the protein CASSLSGLAVYEQYF.

This clonotype was recorded a few times. The chain joins TRBV20-1 to TRBJ2-7; 10 bases agree with TRBD2. The germline V gene encodes CDR1 DFQATT and CDR2 SNEGSKA (reference sequence). This CDR3 comprises 13 residues. Germline trimming cut 5 bases from V and 3 bases from J; bases unmatched to any gene: 4. DNA of the CDR3: TGCAGTGCTTCGACTAGCGGGTTCTACGAGCAGTACTTC. This codes for CSASTSGFYEQYF.

The rearrangement joins TRBV5-1 to TRBJ1-2, with a possible D match to TRBD1 (6 bases). Germline loops: CDR1 SGHRS, CDR2 YFSETQ. This CDR3 comprises 16 residues. V lost 0 bases to trimming and J lost 4 bases, with 16 bases between them. CDR3 sequence (DNA): TGCGCCAGCAGCTTGGTTGCAGGGGAGGAGATCTATGGCTACACCTTC. Translation: CASSLVAGEEIYGYTF. Based on the CDR3 plus reference TRBV5-1 and TRBJ1-2, the full variable domain is KAGVTQTPRYLIKTRGQQVTLSCSPISGHRSVSWYQQTPGQGLQFLFEYFSETQRNKGNFPGRFSGRQFSNSRSEMNVSTLELGDSALYLCASSLVAGEEIYGYTFGSGTRLTVV.

The V and J genes are TRBV10-3 and TRBJ2-3; either TRBD1 or TRBD2 may supply D (5 bases each). The CDR3 is 15 residues long. V lost 4 bases and J 4 bases, leaving 15 bases between the germline ends. Germline V gives CDR1 ENHRY, CDR2 SYGVKD. The CDR3 bases are TGTGCCATCAGTGGGGAAGGAGGCAGGGCAGATACGCAGTATTTT. Its translation is CAISGEGGRADTQYF.

This clonotype was counted between two and nine times. The J gene is TRBJ2-2, the V gene TRBV7-9, with D tentatively TRBD2 (6 bases). Trimming pared 5 bases from V and 6 bases from J, leaving 19 bases between. CDR3 size: 16 residues. Germline lookup yields CDR1 SEHNR and CDR2 FQNEAQ (reference sequence). CDR3 DNA sequence: TGTGCCAGCAGCGTCGTCTACGCAAGGGAGGCCGGGGAGCTGTTTTTT. Protein: CASSVVYAREAGELFF. The full variable domain, with the rest looked up from reference TRBV7-9 and TRBJ2-2, is DTGVSQNPRHKITKRGQNVTFRCDPISEHNRLYWYRQTLGQGPEFLTYFQNEAQLEKSRLLSDRFSAERPKGSFSTLEIQRTEQGDSAMYLCASSVVYAREAGELFFGEGSRLTVL.

The V call is TRBV12-3 or TRBV12-4, the J call TRBJ2-7; a weak D match, TRBD2 (6 bases). The length of the CDR3 is 12 residues. Trimming left V 8 bases short and J 6 bases short, with 14 bases between. The CDR3 DNA reads TGTGCCAGCGCAACCGGGAGTGGCGAGCAGTACTTC. This translates into CASATGSGEQYF.

This clonotype was recorded at least ten times. The chain joins TRBV5-1 to TRBJ2-1; D may be TRBD2 (6 bases). V was trimmed by 4 bases and J by 5 bases, leaving 19 bases between them. Germline V gene sequence: CDR1 SGHRS, CDR2 YFSETQ. The CDR3 is 16 amino acids. Here the CDR3 reads CASSRDVAGMNNEQFF. CDR3 in DNA: TGCGCCAGCAGCAGGGACGTGGCGGGAATGAACAATGAGCAGTTCTTC.

At least ten counts were recorded for this clonotype. The chain has TRBV7-8 and TRBJ1-4, with D maybe TRBD1 (5 bases). Trimming stripped 1 base from V and 7 bases from J, with 13 bases between. The CDR3 runs 15 residues. CDR1 is SGHVS and CDR2 is FQNEAQ in the germline V gene. The CDR3 sequence is CASSLGAGNIEKLFF. In nucleotides, the CDR3 is TGTGCCAGCAGCTTAGGGGCAGGGAACATTGAAAAACTGTTTTTT.

This chain joins TRBV4-2 and TRBJ2-3, with D perhaps matching TRBD2 (6 bases). V dropped 2 bases and J dropped 2 bases, with 29 bases sitting between them. CDR3 length: 21 amino acids. Germline CDR1 reads LGHNA; CDR2 reads YNFKEQ. CDR3: CASSQLHAGTPLLGLTDTQYF. CDR3 nucleotide sequence: TGTGCCAGCAGCCAATTACACGCCGGGACTCCACTATTAGGGCTCACAGATACGCAGTATTTT.

The chain has TRBV2 and TRBJ2-1, with D possibly being TRBD1 or TRBD2 (5 bases each). V was shortened by 4 bases and J by 8 bases, with 15 bases between the two germline ends. The germline gives CDR1 SNHLY, CDR2 FYNNEI. This CDR3 region has 14 residues. The CDR3 here is CASSVGTSTDEQFF. The CDR3 nucleotides read TGTGCCAGCAGTGTGGGGACGTCGACAGATGAGCAGTTCTTC.

The genes are TRBV6-5 and TRBJ2-3, with D unresolved. With 0 bases removed from V and 10 bases from J, the gap between germline ends came to 17 bases. This CDR3 comprises 15 residues. The germline CDR1 and CDR2 sequences are MNHEY and SVGAGI. CDR3 loop: CASSYSVFQTSPQYF. In DNA form, the CDR3 reads TGTGCCAGCAGTTACTCGGTTTTTCAGACCAGCCCGCAGTATTTT.

The CDR3 bases are TGTGCCAGTAGATCGGGACTAGCGCCCAGCGCGAACACCGGGGAGCTGTTTTTT. Translating gives CASRSGLAPSANTGELFF. This sequence joins TRBV19 and TRBJ2-2; 10 bases are a match to TRBD2. Unmatched junction bases numbered 10, after V lost 6 bases and J lost 0 bases. CDR3 size: 18 residues. CDR1 and CDR2 from the germline V gene are LNHDA and SQIVND (reference sequence).

A few counts support this clonotype. The genes are TRBV20-1 and TRBJ2-1, with 7 bases aligning to TRBD1. The CDR3 extends over 14 amino acids. V lost 3 bases to trimming and J lost 0 bases; unmatched junction nucleotides: 2. The germline gives CDR1 DFQATT, CDR2 SNEGSKA (reference sequence). In DNA form, the CDR3 reads TGCAGTGCTAGCGGGACAGTCTCCTACAATGAGCAGTTCTTC. Translation: CSASGTVSYNEQFF.

This clonotype was detected only a few times. This chain links TRBV12-3 or TRBV12-4 with TRBJ2-7; the D gene could be TRBD1 or TRBD2 (6 bases each). The CDR3 loop spans 11 amino acids. V lost 3 bases and J 9 bases, leaving 9 bases between the germline ends. CDR3 in DNA: TGTGCCAGCAGTTTGGAGGGGGGGCAGTACTTC. Its translation: CASSLEGGQYF.

This chain joins TRBV5-1 and TRBJ2-5; TRBD2 matches 10 bases. Germline V lookup: CDR1 SGHRS, CDR2 YFSETQ. The CDR3 loop spans 17 amino acids. The J segment lost 1 base and the V segment lost 2 bases, leaving 8 bases of the junction unmatched. The CDR3 loop reads CASSFGLAAQGQETQYF. DNA of the CDR3: TGCGCCAGCAGCTTCGGACTAGCGGCCCAGGGCCAAGAGACCCAGTACTTC. Full variable domain (outside the CDR3, taken from reference TRBV5-1 and TRBJ2-5): KAGVTQTPRYLIKTRGQQVTLSCSPISGHRSVSWYQQTPGQGLQFLFEYFSETQRNKGNFPGRFSGRQFSNSRSEMNVSTLELGDSALYLCASSFGLAAQGQETQYFGPGTRLLVL.

V and J are TRBV6-1 and TRBJ2-7; TRBD2 matches at 10 bases. This CDR3 contains 14 residues. Germline V CDR1 and CDR2: MNHNS, SASEGT. Trimming at V came to 5 bases and at J to 12 bases, leaving 13 bases not matched to a gene. CDR3 bases: TGTGCCAGCAGTACAGCGGGAGGGCCGGAGATTGTGTACTTC. This codes for CASSTAGGPEIVYF.

The sample holds many counts of this clonotype. This chain links TRBV7-9 with TRBJ1-4, with D tentatively TRBD1 (5 bases). Germline-derived CDR1 and CDR2 are SEHNR and FQNEAQ (reference sequence). The CDR3 has 13 amino acids. V was cut by 5 bases and J by 3 bases, with 7 bases left in between. The CDR3 sequence is CASSQTANEKLFF. The CDR3 DNA reads TGTGCCAGCAGCCAGACAGCTAATGAAAAACTGTTTTTT.

The chain is built from TRBV29-1 and TRBJ1-1, with 11 positions matching TRBD1. Trimming removed 6 bases from V and 4 bases from J; junction bases left unmatched: 7. The CDR3 spans 14 residues. Germline V gene sequence: CDR1 SQVTM, CDR2 ANQGSEA. The DNA of the CDR3 is TGCAGCGTCGATAAGGGACAGGGGGGCACTGAAGCTTTCTTT. As protein: CSVDKGQGGTEAFF.

This clonotype showed up many times. The chain uses TRBV12-3 or TRBV12-4 and TRBJ2-3, with 13 bases matching TRBD2. CDR3 length: 17 residues. V lost 1 base and J lost 3; bases outside the gene matches: 4. In DNA form, the CDR3 reads TGTGCCAGCAGTTTAGAACGGACTAGCGGGAGAACAGATACGCAGTATTTT. Amino acids: CASSLERTSGRTDTQYF.

V usage is TRBV6-5 and J usage is TRBJ2-2, with TRBD1 matching 7 bases. J gave up 1 base and V 0 bases, and 2 bases lay outside the gene matches. The length of the CDR3 is 16 residues. Germline V CDR1 and CDR2: MNHEY, SVGAGI. The CDR3 coding sequence is TGTGCCAGCAGTTACTCAGGGGGCCGGAACACCGGGGAGCTGTTTTTT. Its translation: CASSYSGGRNTGELFF.

This clonotype occurred many times. V is TRBV5-1 and J is TRBJ2-1; 8 nucleotides align to TRBD2. CDR3 length: 15 residues. Trimming cost V 2 bases and J 2 bases; bases outside gene matches: 3. CDR1 and CDR2 (germline): SGHRS, YFSETQ. The CDR3 DNA follows: TGCGCCAGCAGCTTAGAGACTAGCGCCTACAATGAGCAGTTCTTC. Translating gives CASSLETSAYNEQFF.

The chain is built from TRBV5-1 and TRBJ2-1, with 10 bases lining up with TRBD2. The CDR3 length is 17 residues. Trimming cost V 4 bases and J 3 bases; bases outside gene matches: 10. Germline values: CDR1 SGHRS, CDR2 YFSETQ. CDR3 DNA: TGCGCCAGCAGCCAAGCTCCTAGCGGGAGAATCTACAATGAGCAGTTCTTC. Its protein product is CASSQAPSGRIYNEQFF.